This is a list of T cell receptor beta chains from one sample in a study of T cells in Graves' hyperthyroidism and ophthalmopathy. TCRdb ran MiXCR on the multiplex PCR reads and lists one entry per CDR3 protein. This table holds approximately 600,000 distinct CDR3 sequences, roughly 14% found once. The sequenced sample was blood. Receptor source: a woman aged 40-49 years with Graves' ophthalmopathy. Each CDR3 is given without its conserved first and last residue. The D gene is left open where the match is weak. Size is omitted from some rows. Given values are once, few, many or a class for expanded clones.

cdr3_aa v_call d_call j_call clone_size
ASSLRGVRGYT TRBV12-3/TRBV12-4 . TRBJ1-2 many
AITGQDEMEAF TRBV28 TRBD1 TRBJ1-1 many
AAGQPGLNYEQY TRBV30 . TRBJ2-7 .
ASSPHRPAGGEKNIQY TRBV11-2 TRBD2 TRBJ2-4 many
ASASYRTLYGYT TRBV28 . TRBJ1-2 many
AISSGQHNQPQH TRBV10-3 TRBD1 TRBJ1-5 .
ASSLEVRQFEQY TRBV5-1 . TRBJ2-7 many
ASSAYPTEQY TRBV13 . TRBJ2-7 many
ASSERRFEAF TRBV12-3/TRBV12-4 . TRBJ1-1 many
ASSLGPAGDEQY TRBV7-2 TRBD2 TRBJ2-7 .
ASSGLAGVEETQY TRBV28 TRBD2 TRBJ2-5 few
ASSFLGGAGYT TRBV28 . TRBJ1-2 .
ACPSGSNQPQH TRBV4-3 . TRBJ1-5 .
ASRPDSRGTEAF TRBV12-3/TRBV12-4 . TRBJ1-1 many
ASRDPNTETF TRBV6-2/TRBV6-3 . TRBJ1-1 many
AWSRASDSYEQY TRBV30 . TRBJ2-7 many
ASSFDRTQETQY TRBV18 . TRBJ2-5 few
ASSLRSSGIPTEQY TRBV5-1 TRBD2 TRBJ2-7 many
AWIGQGWQY TRBV30 . TRBJ2-7 few
ATSKSSPLH TRBV6-1 . TRBJ1-6 .
ASGRTGGNQPQH TRBV6-1 TRBD1 TRBJ1-5 .
ASSLTGQGDQPQH TRBV7-3 . TRBJ1-5 many
AIGSVSETQY TRBV10-3 . TRBJ2-5 many
ASSQDPPASGRARDTQY TRBV3-1 TRBD2 TRBJ2-3 once
ASSPSERNTEAF TRBV3-1 . TRBJ1-1 once
ASRRDSPYEQY TRBV28 TRBD1 TRBJ2-7 many
SARSANTEAF TRBV20-1 . TRBJ1-1 many
ASSPTQGEAF TRBV18 . TRBJ1-1 many
AGAGTGGTETQY TRBV7-9 TRBD1 TRBJ2-5 few
SVGMTDKNTGELF TRBV29-1 . TRBJ2-2 few
SAREEATGGGGELF TRBV20-1 TRBD2 TRBJ2-2 many
SANILRGGGETQY TRBV20-1 TRBD2 TRBJ2-5 many
ASSLELRLAASGTYEQY TRBV11-2 TRBD2 TRBJ2-7 few
ASNPLKSSGNTIY TRBV25-1 . TRBJ1-3 many
ASSLGASKSGYEQY TRBV7-8 . TRBJ2-7 many
ASSPGTASSGANVLT TRBV4-3 TRBD1 TRBJ2-6 .
ASSPTGGGNQPQH TRBV7-9 TRBD1 TRBJ1-5 many
ASSRGTGVNQPQH TRBV12-3/TRBV12-4 . TRBJ1-5 .
ASSPPSSEQY TRBV28 . TRBJ2-7 many
ASSLGTGGVTEAF TRBV7-9 TRBD1 TRBJ1-1 few
ASSWGSGQQETQY TRBV11-2 TRBD2 TRBJ2-5 many
ASSDSQETQY TRBV6-2/TRBV6-3 . TRBJ2-5 many
ASSPLVAGQETQY TRBV6-1 TRBD2 TRBJ2-5 .
ASSPSLDRDGYT TRBV27 TRBD1 TRBJ1-2 many
SAPDRLNTEAF TRBV20-1 TRBD1 TRBJ1-1 many
ASSEAGSPNTEAF TRBV6-1 . TRBJ1-1 many
ASSFQMGGALYGYT TRBV28 . TRBJ1-2 many
ASSLEIGTIGMNTEAF TRBV5-4 . TRBJ1-1 .
ASSSGTANIQETQY TRBV28 TRBD1 TRBJ2-5 many
ASSQRGGGEDYGYT TRBV14 TRBD1 TRBJ1-2 many